The next 24 T cell receptor beta chains were all read from a single sample in a study of T cell changes during pregnancy in multiple sclerosis. Profiling relied on immunoSEQ multiplex PCR, and the TCRdb table lists in-frame clones only, not all of them. The profile shows under 60,000 clones, 92% of them singletons. The material sequenced was CD4+ T cells from peripheral blood mononuclear cells, taken in the second trimester of pregnancy. All receptors come from a female donor in good health, enrolled as a control in a pregnancy study.

The gene calls are TRBV5-6 and TRBJ1-4, with D tentatively TRBD1 (6 bases). V dropped 2 bases and J dropped 4 bases, with 9 bases sitting between them. This CDR3 region has 14 residues. Germline loops: CDR1 SGHDT, CDR2 YYEEEE. The CDR3 sequence is CASSLGGGNEKLFF. The CDR3 DNA follows: TGTGCCAGCAGCTTAGGGGGGGGTAATGAAAAACTGTTTTTT.

This clone has a single count. V and J are TRBV5-4 and TRBJ2-1; possible D gene TRBD1, 5 bases. The V end was cut by 4 bases, the J end by 1 base, with 12 bases between. Germline values: CDR1 SGHNT, CDR2 YYREEE (reference sequence). CDR3 length: 15 amino acids. DNA of the CDR3: TGTGCCAGCAGCACGGGCCCAGGGTCCTACAATGAGCAGTTCTTC. It codes for CASSTGPGSYNEQFF.

This chain joins TRBV7-2 and TRBJ1-2, with TRBD1 matching 7 bases. The germline CDR1 and CDR2 sequences are SGHTA and FQGNSA. The CDR3 is 15 amino acids. The junction had 10 bases not matched to a gene; V was cut back by 1 base and J by 8 bases. The CDR3 nucleotides read TGTGCCAGCAGCTTAGAGCGACAGGGAATGGGCGGCTACACCTTC. Translation: CASSLERQGMGGYTF.

V gene TRBV7-2 combines with J gene TRBJ2-7, with TRBD2 as a possible D gene (7 bases). The CDR3 length is 14 residues. The ends were cut back, 2 bases at V and 5 bases at J, with 13 bases in the middle. Germline V gives CDR1 SGHTA, CDR2 FQGNSA. The CDR3 coding sequence is TGTGCCAGCAGCTTAAGGAGGGGGGGCCACGAGCAGTACTTC. Residues: CASSLRRGGHEQYF.

In its sample, this clone was seen once. V and J are TRBV11-3 and TRBJ1-1; 7 bases map to TRBD1. The CDR3 has 14 amino acids. Germline CDR1 reads SGHNT; CDR2 reads YENEEA. J lost 0 bases, V lost 5 bases, and 3 bases had no gene match. CDR3 sequence: CASSPGQLNTEAFF. The DNA for the CDR3 is TGTGCCAGCAGCCCGGGACAGTTGAACACTGAAGCTTTCTTT.

The chain couples TRBV2 to TRBJ1-5; unclear D gene. The germline CDR1 and CDR2 sequences are SNHLY and FYNNEI. The V end was cut by 4 bases, the J end by 9 bases, with 13 bases between. The CDR3 is 13 residues long. DNA of the CDR3: TGTGCCAGCAGTGGAGGCTCCGATCGGCCCCAGCATTTT. Translated, it gives CASSGGSDRPQHF.

The chain couples TRBV14 to TRBJ2-5; 9 positions match TRBD2. Looked up from germline, CDR1 is SGHDN and CDR2 is FVKESK. The CDR3 is 17 amino acids. V lost 4 bases and J lost 3; bases outside the gene matches: 12. As DNA, the CDR3 is TGTGCCAGCAGCCCCGGGGGGATAGCGGGGGTAAAAGAGACCCAGTACTTC. Its protein product is CASSPGGIAGVKETQYF.

V usage is TRBV7-2 and J usage is TRBJ2-7; D call uncertain. Trimming shortened V by 1 base and J by 6 bases, and 10 bases separated the two germline ends. CDR3 length: 13 amino acids. Germline V gene sequence: CDR1 SGHTA, CDR2 FQGNSA. CDR3 DNA sequence: TGTGCCAGCAGCTTAGGAACAGTCCCCGAGCAGTACTTC. This sequence encodes CASSLGTVPEQYF.

The chain couples TRBV2 to TRBJ2-3, with D possibly matching TRBD1 (6 bases). V lost 6 bases to trimming and J lost 0 bases, with 10 bases between them. The CDR3 length is 14 residues. Germline loops: CDR1 SNHLY, CDR2 FYNNEI. This chain's CDR3 is CASSYRVSTDTQYF. The DNA for the CDR3 is TGTGCCAGCAGCTACAGGGTTAGCACAGATACGCAGTATTTT.

This chain uses TRBV11-2 with TRBJ1-1, with D unclear. V lost 4 bases and J lost 3, with 9 bases in between. Germline values: CDR1 SGHAT, CDR2 FQNNGV. CDR3 length: 13 residues. CDR3 sequence (DNA): TGTGCCAGCAGCTCCGAGATTGACACTGAAGCTTTCTTT. It specifies CASSSEIDTEAFF.

The rearrangement links TRBV19 to TRBJ1-6; D is unclear. From germline, CDR1 is LNHDA and CDR2 SQIVND (reference sequence). Trimming left V 6 bases short and J 0 bases short, with 9 bases between. The CDR3 has 15 amino acids. The CDR3 DNA follows: TGTGCCAGTAGCCCCGGGAGCTCCTATAATTCACCCCTCCACTTT. Its translation: CASSPGSSYNSPLHF.

The chain has TRBV10-3 and TRBJ1-3; D unclear. V was shortened by 0 bases and J by 0 bases, with 9 bases between the two germline ends. The V gene's germline CDR1 is ENHRY and CDR2 SYGVKD. This CDR3 contains 16 residues. CDR3 DNA sequence: TGTGCCATCAGTGAGTCTCCGGGAAACTCTGGAAACACCATATATTTT. Protein sequence: CAISESPGNSGNTIYF.

The rearrangement uses TRBV11-3 and TRBJ2-1; D is possibly TRBD1 (6 bases). The CDR3 runs to 15 residues. Germline CDR1 reads SGHNT; CDR2 reads YENEEA. V was cut by 5 bases and J by 7 bases, with 18 bases left in between. CDR3 amino acids: CASSREMGARNEQFF. DNA for the CDR3: TGTGCCAGCAGCCGCGAAATGGGGGCTAGGAATGAGCAGTTCTTC.

The V gene is TRBV7-2, the J gene TRBJ2-7, with TRBD1 identical over 7 bases. CDR1 and CDR2 from the germline V gene are SGHTA and FQGNSA. The CDR3 is made up of 14 amino acids. J lost 2 bases, V lost 5 bases, and 6 bases had no gene match. This CDR3 is CASSHADRPYEQYF. The DNA for the CDR3 is TGTGCCAGCAGCCATGCGGACAGGCCCTACGAGCAGTACTTC. The full variable domain, its missing parts supplied by reference TRBV7-2 and TRBJ2-7, is GAGVSQSPSNKVTEKGKDVELRCDPISGHTALYWYRQSLGQGLEFLIYFQGNSAPDKSGLPSDRFSAERTGGSVSTLTIQRTQQEDSAVYLCASSHADRPYEQYFGPGTRLTVT.

The rearrangement uses TRBV19 and TRBJ2-5; D ambiguous. V lost 1 base and J lost 4, with 13 bases in between. This CDR3 is 15 amino acids long. Germline lookup yields CDR1 LNHDA and CDR2 SQIVND (reference sequence). The CDR3 nucleotides are TGTGCCAGTAGTATAGCGTCAAATACGAGAGAGACCCAGTACTTC. Its translation is CASSIASNTRETQYF.

The V call is TRBV7-3, the J call TRBJ2-1; the D gene is possibly TRBD1 (6 bases). Trimming took off 5 bases at V and 2 bases at J, with 13 bases between the two ends. The CDR3 runs to 15 residues. Germline V gives CDR1 SGHTA, CDR2 FQGTGA. The CDR3 sequence: CASSRTGQAYNEQFF. Written as DNA, the CDR3 is TGTGCCAGCAGCCGAACGGGACAAGCCTACAATGAGCAGTTCTTC. Variable domain in full (rest from reference TRBV7-3 and TRBJ2-1): GAGVSQTPSNKVTEKGKYVELRCDPISGHTALYWYRQSLGQGPEFLIYFQGTGAADDSGLPNDRFFAVRPEGSVSTLKIQRTERGDSAVYLCASSRTGQAYNEQFFGPGTRLTVL.

In nucleotides, the CDR3 is TGTGCCTGGAGTGCTTCAGGGGCGAAGGGTTATGGCTACACCTTC. Protein product: CAWSASGAKGYGYTF. The V call is TRBV30, the J call TRBJ1-2; D is possibly TRBD1 (6 bases). The V and J ends lost 1 base and 5 bases respectively, with 17 bases between them. This CDR3 region has 15 residues. Germline assignment: CDR1 GTSNPN and CDR2 SVGIG (reference sequence).

The chain recombines TRBV5-1 with TRBJ2-1; D gene uncertain. Trimming left V 0 bases short and J 6 bases short, with 13 bases between. CDR3 length equals 15 residues. Germline values: CDR1 SGHRS, CDR2 YFSETQ. The CDR3 DNA follows: TGCGCCAGCAGCTTGGGAGTAGCACGACCCAATGAGCAGTTCTTC. Translating gives CASSLGVARPNEQFF. Using reference TRBV5-1 and TRBJ2-1 for the parts outside the CDR3, the full variable domain is KAGVTQTPRYLIKTRGQQVTLSCSPISGHRSVSWYQQTPGQGLQFLFEYFSETQRNKGNFPGRFSGRQFSNSRSEMNVSTLELGDSALYLCASSLGVARPNEQFFGPGTRLTVL.

The rearrangement joins TRBV5-4 to TRBJ1-1, with 7 positions matching TRBD1. Germline trimming cut 4 bases from V and 0 bases from J; bases unmatched to any gene: 6. This CDR3 has 15 residues. CDR1 and CDR2 (germline): SGHNT, YYREEE (reference sequence). The CDR3: CASSARDSMNTEAFF. The CDR3, as DNA: TGTGCCAGCAGCGCCCGGGACAGCATGAACACTGAAGCTTTCTTT.

The J gene is TRBJ2-3, the V gene TRBV2, with TRBD2 identical over 7 bases. The V and J ends lost 3 bases and 4 bases, in that order; junction bases with no gene match: 4. This CDR3 is 14 amino acids long. Germline values: CDR1 SNHLY, CDR2 FYNNEI. The DNA of the CDR3 is TGTGCCAGCAGTGATAGGACTAGGGCAGATACGCAGTATTTT. The encoded protein is CASSDRTRADTQYF.

This sequence joins TRBV5-1 and TRBJ2-7; TRBD1 is a possible D gene (5 bases). The V end was cut by 0 bases, the J end by 2 bases, with 9 bases between. Germline V lookup: CDR1 SGHRS, CDR2 YFSETQ. This CDR3 has 14 residues. The CDR3 nucleotides read TGCGCCAGCAGCTTGGGCGCAGGGACCTACGAGCAGTACTTC. It is translated as CASSLGAGTYEQYF.

A single count supports this clone. The V gene is TRBV5-1, the J gene TRBJ1-5; D might be TRBD1 (6 bases). Germline loops: CDR1 SGHRS, CDR2 YFSETQ. Trimming left V 4 bases short and J 4 bases short, with 15 bases between. CDR3 length: 15 amino acids. The CDR3 loop reads CASSPGEGGNQPQHF. The DNA of the CDR3 is TGCGCCAGCAGCCCGGGCGAAGGGGGAAATCAGCCCCAGCATTTT.

The V call is TRBV18, the J call TRBJ1-1; 9 nucleotides agree with TRBD1. Per the germline V gene, CDR1 is KGHSH and CDR2 is LQKENI. Trimming at V came to 2 bases and at J to 1 base, leaving 2 bases not matched to a gene. The CDR3 covers 15 residues. The CDR3 loop reads CASSPGQGQNTEAFF. The CDR3 nucleotides read TGTGCCAGCTCACCAGGACAGGGGCAGAACACTGAAGCTTTCTTT.

V and J are TRBV30 and TRBJ1-6; D ambiguous. Germline CDR1 and CDR2: GTSNPN and SVGIG (reference sequence). The CDR3 loop spans 14 amino acids. V was pared by 3 bases and J by 8 bases, with 14 bases between. CDR3 nucleotides: TGTGCCTGGAGGCGGGCCGGCCCATATTCACCCCTCCACTTT. Amino acids: CAWRRAGPYSPLHF.